This TCR beta chain was sequenced during a study of radiation and T cells in renal cell carcinoma. The time point denotes: blood 2 weeks post-SBRT. Treatment specified: 15 Gy SBRT to primary tumor, nephrectomy 4 weeks later. Serial blood draws occurred at baseline and 2 and 4 weeks post-SBRT. The patient's renal cell carcinoma had clear cell pathology. Remarks on this clone: Its antigen is undetermined.

Study-wide results and caveats: From baseline, blood top tumor clonotypes peaked at 2 weeks post-radiation.

This table comes from immunoSEQ multiplex PCR, and its TCRdb copy is limited to in-frame clones, with some not included. The sample records around 130,000 clones, 81% being singletons. This clonotype was sampled from a woman in her sixties with renal cell carcinoma. The sequencing here drew on blood, taken from a patient whose treatment included radiotherapy and nephrectomy.

The CDR3, as DNA: TGTGCCAGCAGCCCCGGGACAGGGAGAAACACCATATATTTT. Translated: CASSPGTGRNTIYF. The rearrangement links TRBV7-8 to TRBJ1-3, with 9 nucleotides matching TRBD1. Germline CDR1 and CDR2: SGHVS and FQNEAQ. V trimming: 5 bases; J trimming: 5 bases; junction bases outside the gene matches: 4. The CDR3 has 14 amino acids.